This T cell receptor beta chain was obtained from a study of response to subunit inactivated influenza vaccine. This clonotype was found a few times. TCRdb processed the RT-PCR reads anew with MiXCR; each CDR3 protein has one entry. The table has approximately 500,000 distinct CDR3 sequences, over 10% seen once. Germline V CDR1 and CDR2: MDHEN, SYDVKM. V gave up 5 bases and J gave up 8 bases, with 19 bases separating them. The CDR3 covers 15 residues. This sequence originates from a man in his fifties who received an inactivated influenza vaccine. This specimen was PBMCs from blood, taken roughly 46 days after vaccination. The J gene is TRBJ2-4, the V gene TRBV28; the D is unclear. The CDR3 DNA follows: TGTGCCAGCAGTGCATCGCCCGCCTCGGCGGACATTCAGTACTTC. Translation: CASSASPASADIQYF.